The 11 T cell receptor beta chains listed next were all sequenced from one sample in a study of OX40 agonist ivuxolimab in advanced cancers. Produced via immunoSEQ multiplex PCR; TCRdb's table is partial and in-frame only. Of approximately 70,000 clones in the sample, approximately 85% were seen once. The sample was CD4+ or CD8+ T cells sorted from blood, taken in a trial of the OX40 agonist ivuxolimab. The receptors stem from an adult with an advanced solid tumor such as melanoma, head and neck, liver or kidney cancer.

The V gene is TRBV4-2, the J gene TRBJ2-5; 11 bases map to TRBD2. The CDR3 loop spans 15 amino acids. CDR1 is LGHNA and CDR2 is YNFKEQ in the germline V gene. Trimming took 5 bases from V and 1 from J; bases not matched to a gene: 3. The CDR3 DNA follows: TGTGCCAGCAGCGAGACTAGCGGGGCCCAAGAGACCCAGTACTTC. Translation gives CASSETSGAQETQYF.

The chain links TRBV7-9 to TRBJ1-1, with D perhaps TRBD1 (5 bases). Trimming cost V 5 bases and J 1 base, with 11 bases left between them. The CDR3 spans 14 residues. CDR1 and CDR2 (germline): SEHNR, FQNEAQ (reference sequence). The CDR3 sequence is CASSPGHSNTEAFF. The CDR3 DNA reads TGTGCCAGCAGCCCCGGACATTCGAACACTGAAGCTTTCTTT.

The chain employs TRBV19 and TRBJ2-1; 10 bases are shared with TRBD1. From germline, CDR1 is LNHDA and CDR2 SQIVND (reference sequence). J was trimmed by 4 bases and V by 6 bases; bases with no gene match: 3. The CDR3 is made up of 14 amino acids. Written as DNA, the CDR3 is TGTGCCAGTAGGACAGGGGGCGCTTACAATGAGCAGTTCTTC. Translated: CASRTGGAYNEQFF.

V is TRBV5-1 and J is TRBJ1-4; 7 bases are a match to TRBD1. Trimming removed 0 bases from V and 8 bases from J; junction bases left unmatched: 4. Germline-derived CDR1 and CDR2 are SGHRS and YFSETQ. CDR3 length equals 14 residues. Written as DNA, the CDR3 is TGCGCCAGCAGCTTGGACAGGGGAGGCGAAAAACTGTTTTTT. Its translation is CASSLDRGGEKLFF.

The J gene is TRBJ2-5, the V gene TRBV4-3; D remains ambiguous. The end of the DNA fits TRBJ2-7 better, so the J call may be wrong. The CDR3 length is 15 residues. Germline CDR1 and CDR2: LGHNA and YSLEER. CDR3 region: CASSSDPALVNEQYF. As DNA, the CDR3 is TGCGCCAGCAGCTCCGACCCGGCCTTAGTCAACGAGCAGTACTTC.

This clone was observed a few times. Other DNA sequences in this sample translate to the same CDR3. V gene TRBV19 combines with J gene TRBJ1-5, with 8 bases lining up with TRBD1. This CDR3 has 21 amino acids. Trimming cost V 3 bases and J 1 base; bases outside gene matches: 20. CDR1 LNHDA and CDR2 SQIVND come from the germline V gene (reference sequence). The CDR3 bases are TGTGCCAGTAGTATTAAGGTGGGTCGGACAGGGTACGTCGTGAGCAATCAGCCCCAGCATTTT. This encodes CASSIKVGRTGYVVSNQPQHF. The whole variable domain, remainder taken from reference TRBV19 and TRBJ1-5, is DGGITQSPKYLFRKEGQNVTLSCEQNLNHDAMYWYRQDPGQGLRLIYYSQIVNDFQKGDIAEGYSVSREKKESFPLTVTSAQKNPTAFYLCASSIKVGRTGYVVSNQPQHFGDGTRLSIL.

This clone was counted a few times. The rearrangement links TRBV6-5 to TRBJ1-5, with D hard to call. This CDR3 is 12 amino acids long. V lost 0 bases and J 7 bases, leaving 4 bases between the germline ends. Germline loops: CDR1 MNHEY, CDR2 SVGAGI. The CDR3 sequence: CASSYSGQPQHF. In DNA form, the CDR3 reads TGTGCCAGCAGTTACTCGGGGCAGCCCCAGCATTTT.

V usage is TRBV19 and J usage is TRBJ2-3, with a weak D call TRBD1 (6 bases). CDR3 length: 15 amino acids. V lost 8 bases to trimming and J lost 4 bases, with 19 bases between them. CDR1 and CDR2 from the germline V gene are LNHDA and SQIVND (reference sequence). CDR3 amino acids: CASAGARGVADTQYF. DNA of the CDR3: TGTGCCAGTGCAGGGGCGCGTGGGGTTGCAGATACGCAGTATTTT.

The chain carries TRBV28 and TRBJ2-7, with 9 bases matching TRBD1. Germline V lookup: CDR1 MDHEN, CDR2 SYDVKM. Trimming removed 2 bases from V and 6 bases from J; junction bases left unmatched: 5. This CDR3 contains 14 residues. In DNA, the CDR3 is TGTGCCAGCAGTTTAGACAGGGGGTCGGGCGAGCAGTACTTC. It translates to CASSLDRGSGEQYF. The whole variable domain, filled in from reference TRBV28 and TRBJ2-7, reads DVKVTQSSRYLVKRTGEKVFLECVQDMDHENMFWYRQDPGLGLRLIYFSYDVKMKEKGDIPEGYSVSREKKERFSLILESASTNQTSMYLCASSLDRGSGEQYFGPGTRLTVT.

The rearrangement uses TRBV5-4 and TRBJ1-1; maybe TRBD1 (5 bases). The V end lost 0 bases, the J end lost 2 bases, and 8 bases lay between the germline ends. Germline values: CDR1 SGHNT, CDR2 YYREEE (reference sequence). The CDR3 runs to 14 residues. The CDR3 DNA is TGTGCCAGCAGCTTGGAACAGGCTAACACTGAAGCTTTCTTT. Translating gives CASSLEQANTEAFF.

The chain links TRBV28 to TRBJ2-7, with 10 bases aligning to TRBD2. Trimming cost V 6 bases and J 2 bases; bases outside gene matches: 7. The CDR3 extends over 15 amino acids. Per the germline V gene, CDR1 is MDHEN and CDR2 is SYDVKM. In DNA, the CDR3 is TGTGCCAGCAGGACAGCGGGAGGGTGGCCCTACGAGCAGTACTTC. This sequence encodes CASRTAGGWPYEQYF.